Each of the 2 T cell receptor beta chains below was sequenced from the same sample in a study of blood T cell repertoires in COVID-19. Here immunoSEQ multiplex PCR was the method, and the copy in TCRdb shows in-frame clones only, minus some. The sample includes roughly 190,000 clones, approximately 89% of them seen just once. The sequenced sample consisted of peripheral blood. These receptors were taken from a woman aged 60-75 years with acute or convalescent COVID-19.

This chain connects TRBV4-2 to TRBJ2-3, with D possibly matching TRBD1 (6 bases). Germline V gene data show CDR1 as LGHNA and CDR2 as YNFKEQ. The CDR3 is 16 residues long. Trimming removed 2 bases from V and 2 bases from J, with 14 bases in between. CDR3: CASSQSSRGPTDTQYF. In DNA form, the CDR3 reads TGTGCCAGCAGCCAATCTTCCAGGGGCCCCACAGATACGCAGTATTTT.

V usage is TRBV6-6 and J usage is TRBJ2-7; perhaps TRBD1 as D (5 bases). Trimming removed 5 bases at V and 7 bases at J, with 9 bases between. CDR3 size: 11 residues. Looked up from germline, CDR1 is MNHNY and CDR2 is SVGAGI (reference sequence). The CDR3 is CASSGRTEQYF. The DNA for the CDR3 is TGTGCCAGCAGTGGTCGGACAGAGCAGTACTTC.